This is a list of T cell receptor beta chains from one sample in a study of OX40 agonist ivuxolimab in advanced cancers. Profiled with immunoSEQ multiplex PCR; TCRdb holds only in-frame clones, not every one. Of 35,000 to 55,000 clones in the sample, around nine tenths were seen once. The sample consisted of CD4+ or CD8+ T cells sorted from blood, taken in a trial of the OX40 agonist ivuxolimab. These TCRs come from an adult with an advanced solid tumor such as melanoma, head and neck, liver or kidney cancer. The CDR3 runs from the conserved cysteine through the conserved F or W. D genes are given only for firm matches. Not all rows give a size; the values are once, few, many and, for expanded clones, a class.

J gene	V gene	clone size	D gene	CDR3 protein
TRBJ2-1	TRBV7-9	-	TRBD1	CASSVDRFSYNEQFF
TRBJ2-5	TRBV28	-	TRBD1	CASSFGQGRRETQYF
TRBJ2-7	TRBV28	-	-	CASSSPTSYEQYF
TRBJ2-7	TRBV5-1	-	-	CASSLPPGSDLEQYF
-	TRBV19	-	-	CASMGNSYEQYF
TRBJ2-2	TRBV5-4	-	-	CASHPTGTGELFF
TRBJ2-1	TRBV7-9	-	TRBD2	CASSLSPAGWDEQFF
TRBJ2-7	TRBV11-2	-	-	CASSRVFVSHHEQYF
TRBJ2-7	TRBV18	-	TRBD1	CASSRPGTVEQYF
TRBJ2-5	TRBV7-6	-	-	CASTLWQGQETQYF
TRBJ2-2	TRBV5-1	once	-	CASSTGTPYAGELFF
TRBJ1-5	TRBV28	-	-	CASSPPGFNQPQHF
TRBJ2-5	TRBV9	-	-	CASSAVLAEQETQYF
TRBJ1-1	TRBV7-9	once	-	CASSSYKNTEAFF
TRBJ2-7	TRBV6-6	-	-	CASSSLVSETPYEQYF
TRBJ2-7	TRBV11-2	-	TRBD2	CASSTYLTSASYEQYF
TRBJ2-6	TRBV27	-	-	CASSPRRSGANVLTF
TRBJ2-2	TRBV5-4	-	TRBD1	CATHRQGSGGELFF
TRBJ1-5	TRBV2	-	-	CASSAQSRYSNQPQHF
TRBJ2-5	TRBV28	once	TRBD2	CASSLGGFFGLAEGDQETQYF
TRBJ2-7	TRBV20-1	-	-	CSASRDHEQYF
TRBJ2-7	TRBV23-1	-	TRBD1	CASSQDRFPEQYF
TRBJ2-7	TRBV27	-	TRBD2	CASSARGTRGYEQYF
TRBJ2-1	TRBV6-6	few	-	CASSTFAAGYNEQFF
TRBJ1-5	TRBV28	-	-	CASSRARVGQPQHF
TRBJ2-5	TRBV19	-	TRBD2	CASSIIGLAGGQETQYF
TRBJ1-5	TRBV6-1	-	TRBD1	CASRMGQGRNQPQHF
TRBJ2-7	TRBV11-2	-	TRBD1	CASSLESAGGEQYF
TRBJ2-1	TRBV5-1	-	TRBD1	CASSWGQTYNEQFF